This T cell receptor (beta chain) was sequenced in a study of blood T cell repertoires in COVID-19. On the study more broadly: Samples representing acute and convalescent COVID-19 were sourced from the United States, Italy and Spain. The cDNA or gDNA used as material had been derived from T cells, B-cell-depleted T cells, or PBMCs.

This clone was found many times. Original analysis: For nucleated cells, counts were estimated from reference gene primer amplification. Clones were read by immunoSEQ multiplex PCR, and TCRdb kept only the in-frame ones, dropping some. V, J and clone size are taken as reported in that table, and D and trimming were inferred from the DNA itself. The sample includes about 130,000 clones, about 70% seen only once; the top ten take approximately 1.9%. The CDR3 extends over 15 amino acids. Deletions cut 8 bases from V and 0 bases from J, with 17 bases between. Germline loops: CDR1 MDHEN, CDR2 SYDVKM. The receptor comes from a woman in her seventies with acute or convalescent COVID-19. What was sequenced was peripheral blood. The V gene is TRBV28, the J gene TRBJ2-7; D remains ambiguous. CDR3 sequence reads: CASSDLQLNSYEQYF. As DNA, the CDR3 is TGTGCCAGCTCAGACCTACAGCTTAACTCCTACGAGCAGTACTTC.